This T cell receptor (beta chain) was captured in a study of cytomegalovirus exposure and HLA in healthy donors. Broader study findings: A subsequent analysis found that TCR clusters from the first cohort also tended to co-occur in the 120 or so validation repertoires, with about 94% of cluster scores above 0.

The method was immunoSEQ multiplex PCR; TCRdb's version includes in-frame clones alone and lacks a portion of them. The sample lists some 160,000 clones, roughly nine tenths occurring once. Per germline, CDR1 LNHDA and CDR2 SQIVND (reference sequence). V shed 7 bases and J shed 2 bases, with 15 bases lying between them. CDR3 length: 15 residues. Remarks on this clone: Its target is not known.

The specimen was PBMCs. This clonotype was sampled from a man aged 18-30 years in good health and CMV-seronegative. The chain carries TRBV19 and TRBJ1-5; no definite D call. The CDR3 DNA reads TGTGCCAGTACCCCCGTGGCGGCAGGCAATCAGCCCCAGCATTTT. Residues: CASTPVAAGNQPQHF.